This T cell receptor beta chain was obtained from a study of OX40 agonist ivuxolimab in advanced cancers. On the study more broadly: A mean age of roughly 60 years, range about 20 to 79, was recorded, and roughly 83% were male.

The CDR3 contains 15 residues. Sequencing used immunoSEQ multiplex PCR; TCRdb keeps in-frame clones, though not all of them. Among 25,000 to 35,000 clones listed, around 82% were seen once. The source was CD4+ or CD8+ T cells sorted from blood, collected in a trial of the OX40 agonist ivuxolimab. The TCR sequence derives from an adult with an advanced solid tumor such as melanoma, head and neck, liver or kidney cancer. V and J are TRBV21-1 and TRBJ1-1; no DNA check was done on the table's D call, TRBD1. TRBV21-1 is given as a pseudogene. DNA for the CDR3: TGTGCCAGCAGCAAAGTAGGGGGCGAAGACACTGAAGCTTTCTTT. As protein: CASSKVGGEDTEAFF.